Presented here are 11 T cell receptor beta chains from one specimen sequenced in a study of beta chain features in type 1 diabetes. The sequenced template was cDNA made from the entire isolated RNA. This table comes from immunoSEQ multiplex PCR, and its TCRdb copy is limited to in-frame clones, with some not included. Among roughly 180,000 clones listed, about 13% were seen once. The sequencing sample was made of central memory CD4+ T cells from blood. Receptors were obtained from a woman aged 18-29 years in good health.

This clone was observed a few times. The chain couples TRBV9 to TRBJ2-5; a weak D match, TRBD1 (6 bases). This CDR3 spans 15 amino acids. The V and J ends lost 0 bases and 0 bases respectively, with 9 bases between them. In germline, CDR1 is SGDLS, CDR2 YYNGEE. The CDR3 nucleotides are TGTGCCAGCAGCGTAGCAGGGGAAAACCAAGAGACCCAGTACTTC. Its protein product is CASSVAGENQETQYF.

This clone was detected only a few times. This chain uses TRBV5-4 with TRBJ1-1; 8 nucleotides match TRBD1. Germline loops: CDR1 SGHNT, CDR2 YYREEE (reference sequence). The V and J ends lost 4 bases and 1 base, in that order; junction bases with no gene match: 6. This CDR3 comprises 15 residues. Here the CDR3 reads CASSPWTGPNTEAFF. CDR3 coding DNA: TGTGCCAGCAGCCCTTGGACAGGGCCGAACACTGAAGCTTTCTTT.

A few counts support this clone. The V gene is TRBV18, the J gene TRBJ1-3; D is uncertain. The germline CDR1 and CDR2 sequences are KGHSH and LQKENI. CDR3 length equals 17 residues. Trimming removed 3 bases from V and 4 bases from J, with 19 bases in between. In nucleotides, the CDR3 is TGTGCCAGCTCACCGGCGGCAGCCCCGTATTCCGGAAACACCATATATTTT. Translation: CASSPAAAPYSGNTIYF.

The V gene is TRBV11-2, the J gene TRBJ2-5; 10 nucleotides align to TRBD2. Germline CDR1 is SGHAT and CDR2 is FQNNGV. There are 17 residues in the CDR3. Unmatched junction bases numbered 8, after V lost 3 bases and J lost 1 base. The CDR3 DNA sequence: TGTGCCAGCAGCTTTAGGAGCGGGAGGGCCACCCAAGAGACCCAGTACTTC. This gives the protein CASSFRSGRATQETQYF.

This chain links TRBV20-1 with TRBJ1-1, with 7 nucleotides matching TRBD1. V shed 8 bases and J 10 bases; nucleotides not matched to a gene: 7. CDR1 DFQATT and CDR2 SNEGSKA come from the germline V gene (reference sequence). CDR3 length equals 10 residues. CDR3 nucleotide sequence: TGCAGTAAACAGGGGCAGGGAGCTTTCTTT. Amino acid sequence: CSKQGQGAFF.

This clone was picked up a small number of times. The chain is built from TRBV29-1 and TRBJ1-2; weak D call: TRBD1 (5 bases). This CDR3 is built from 13 residues. Deletions cut 3 bases from V and 3 bases from J, with 11 bases between. Germline V gene lookup returns CDR1 SQVTM and CDR2 ANQGSEA. This chain's CDR3 is CSVDLDTHYGYTF. The CDR3 nucleotides are TGCAGCGTTGACCTGGACACCCACTATGGCTACACCTTC.

This chain connects TRBV19 to TRBJ1-1; D remains unclear. Germline V gives CDR1 LNHDA, CDR2 SQIVND (reference sequence). The CDR3 sequence is 14 residues long. V was trimmed by 2 bases and J by 8 bases, leaving 15 bases between them. The CDR3 bases are TGTGCCAGTAGTATACCCCTCCGGAGCAACGAAGCTTTCTTT. This encodes CASSIPLRSNEAFF.

This clone was counted a few times. The gene calls are TRBV18 and TRBJ2-5, with a tentative D call TRBD2 (5 bases). The germline gives CDR1 KGHSH, CDR2 LQKENI. This CDR3 comprises 13 residues. V was trimmed by 6 bases and J by 0 bases, leaving 8 bases between them. The CDR3 bases are TGTGCCAGCTCCCCGGGGAACCAAGAGACCCAGTACTTC. It translates to CASSPGNQETQYF.

This clone was picked up a small number of times. The chain has TRBV30 and TRBJ2-1, with TRBD1 as a possible D gene (6 bases). CDR1 GTSNPN and CDR2 SVGIG come from the germline V gene (reference sequence). Trimming left V 4 bases short and J 8 bases short, with 9 bases between. The CDR3 runs 11 residues. The CDR3 protein is CAWIDRYEQFF. The CDR3 region has the DNA TGTGCCTGGATAGACAGGTATGAGCAGTTCTTC.

This clone has more than one count but fewer than ten. This chain uses TRBV5-6 with TRBJ1-1; the D is unclear. Germline CDR1 is SGHDT and CDR2 is YYEEEE. CDR3 size: 13 residues. Trimming cost V 6 bases and J 0 bases, with 9 bases left between them. CDR3 bases: TGTGCCAGCACGTATATCCTGAACACTGAAGCTTTCTTT. Encoded protein: CASTYILNTEAFF.

This clone occurred a few times. The rearrangement joins TRBV4-2 to TRBJ2-5; TRBD2 matches 8 bases. The germline CDR1 and CDR2 sequences are LGHNA and YNFKEQ. V lost 4 bases and J lost 5; bases outside the gene matches: 12. The CDR3 spans 16 residues. The CDR3, as DNA: TGTGCCAGCAGCCTGAAGCTCCGGGAGGGAGGGGAGACCCAGTACTTC. Its translation: CASSLKLREGGETQYF.